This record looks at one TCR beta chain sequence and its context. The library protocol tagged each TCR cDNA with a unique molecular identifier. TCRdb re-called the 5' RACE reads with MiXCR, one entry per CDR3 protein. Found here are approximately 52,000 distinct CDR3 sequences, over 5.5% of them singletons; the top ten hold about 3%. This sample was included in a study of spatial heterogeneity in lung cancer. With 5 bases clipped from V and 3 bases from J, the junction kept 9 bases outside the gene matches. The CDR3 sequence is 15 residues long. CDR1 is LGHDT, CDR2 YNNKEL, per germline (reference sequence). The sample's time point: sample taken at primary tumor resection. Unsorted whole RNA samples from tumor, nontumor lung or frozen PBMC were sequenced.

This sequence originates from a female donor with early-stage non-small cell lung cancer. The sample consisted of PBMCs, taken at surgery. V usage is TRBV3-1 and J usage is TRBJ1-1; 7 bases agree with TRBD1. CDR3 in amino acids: CASSGTGESHTEAFF. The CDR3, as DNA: TGTGCCAGCAGCGGAACAGGGGAGAGTCACACTGAAGCTTTCTTT.